The rows below give T cell receptor beta chains drawn from one sample of a study of regulatory T cells in long-lasting Graves disease. Via MiXCR, TCRdb re-called the multiplex PCR reads, giving one row per CDR3 protein. The table includes some 370,000 distinct CDR3 sequences, roughly 25% detected once. This specimen consisted of peripheral blood mononuclear cells (PBMCs), obtained when the disease was refractory, from a patient treated with antithyroid drugs. Every receptor here comes from a woman aged 40 to 50 with Graves disease. The conserved cysteine and the conserved F or W are not part of the CDR3 here.

>TRBV18|TRBJ2-5|13
ASSPLTGVAETQY
>TRBV29-1|TRBJ2-1|9
SVAISDEQF
>TRBV27|TRBJ1-4|13
ASSSASWGRGKLF
>TRBV5-5|TRBJ1-5|14
ASSLGGDGSNQPQH
>TRBV6-2/TRBV6-3|TRBJ2-7|14
ASRGPGLAGSYGQY
>TRBV20-1|TRBJ1-1|11
SAPITLNTEAF
>TRBV6-1|TRBJ2-1|11
ASTIGAGTEQF
>TRBV20-1|TRBJ1-1|12
SARAGTENTEAF
>TRBV7-2|TRBJ2-5|11
ASSLQWEETQY
>TRBV28|TRBJ1-1|12
ASSFSDRNTEAF
>TRBV10-2|TRBJ1-1|12
ASRKWPDVTEAF
>TRBV11-2|TRBJ2-7|15
ASSSSGRGRDLYEQC
>TRBV29-1|TRBJ1-1|9
SAKANTEAF
>TRBV24-1|TRBJ2-5|13
ATSDSVGFQETQY
>TRBV20-1|TRBJ2-2|14
SATRPTLKSRLELF
>TRBV28|TRBJ1-4|12
ASMTRGGYEKLF
>TRBV6-5|TRBJ1-4|11
ASSYSKGEKLF
>TRBV10-3|TRBJ1-2|13
AISDSGGTFGGYT
>TRBV6-1|TRBJ1-1|12
ASTREHPNTEAF
>TRBV12-3/TRBV12-4|TRBJ2-7|11
ASSQAGPYEQY
>TRBV6-1|TRBJ1-5|10
ASSVVGQPQH
>TRBV6-1|TRBJ2-6|13
ASSPVGSGANVLT
>TRBV2|TRBJ2-3|9
ASTSVDTQY
>TRBV28|TRBJ2-2|11
ASSFDLTGELF
>TRBV5-8|TRBJ1-4|12
ASTRGQGNEKLF
>TRBV28|TRBJ2-1|14
ASNHIPGLAGTEQF
>TRBV18|TRBJ1-1|12
ASSPRLTVTEAF
>TRBV28|TRBJ2-7|13
ASSDREFSRGEQY
>TRBV5-1|TRBJ2-1|12
ASSLAPPGYEQF
>TRBV28|TRBJ1-4|13
ASGAPGRSNEKLF
>TRBV28|TRBJ2-7|13
ASSSGLALFHEQY
>TRBV6-1|TRBJ1-5|11
ASSGSGRQPQH
>TRBV7-9|TRBJ1-2|10
ASSLVGEGYT
>TRBV30|TRBJ1-1|12
AWSEGGFPTEAF
>TRBV29-1|TRBJ2-7|11
SVRDNRVHEQY
>TRBV20-1|TRBJ2-7|13
SAPTTSGNPYEQY
>TRBV6-5|TRBJ2-7|13
ASSSRTSGLYEQY
>TRBV12-3/TRBV12-4|TRBJ2-1|14
ASSSLGQVGGNEQF
>TRBV11-2|TRBJ2-7|13
ASSLVAASSYEQY
>TRBV10-3|TRBJ2-1|14
AISEDSGRPYNEQF
>TRBV24-1|TRBJ2-7|13
ATSPSGLLGHEQY
>TRBV7-2|TRBJ2-5|10
ASSVNRETQY
>TRBV20-1|TRBJ2-7|13
SARVDSSSSYEQY